The 32 T cell receptor beta chains given below trace back to one sample, sequenced in a study of shared clonotypes between healthy human individuals. This table comes from immunoSEQ multiplex PCR, and its TCRdb copy is limited to in-frame clones, with some not included. The profile covers some 1,900,000 clones, with approximately 94% appearing a single time and around 1% taken by the ten largest. CD8 cells regarded as naive lacked CD45RO, were positively chosen for CCR7, and omitted terminally differentiated effector memory CD45RA+ cells. What was sequenced was naive CD8+ T cells sorted from blood. These TCRs come from a man aged 18 to 29 in good health.

The CDR3 region has the DNA TGCGCCAGCAGGACCACTAGCGGGGCTTCAGTCTATCAAGGCTACAATGAGCAGTTCTTC. Amino acids: CASRTTSGASVYQGYNEQFF. The gene calls are TRBV5-1 and TRBJ2-1; TRBD2 matches 10 bases. The CDR3 spans 20 residues. The V segment lost 5 bases and the J segment 3 bases; nucleotides outside the gene matches: 20. CDR1 is SGHRS, CDR2 YFSETQ, per germline.

The V call is TRBV4-1, the J call TRBJ2-6; D is possibly TRBD2 (5 bases). Deletions cut 1 base from V and 3 bases from J, with 7 bases between. Germline V gives CDR1 MGHRA, CDR2 YSYEKL. CDR3 length: 15 residues. The CDR3 loop is CASSQGTYGANVLTF. CDR3 in DNA: TGCGCCAGCAGCCAAGGGACTTATGGGGCCAACGTCCTGACTTTC.

The J gene is TRBJ1-5, the V gene TRBV14; no clear D gene. Trimming left V 0 bases short and J 5 bases short, with 5 bases between. The CDR3 runs to 13 residues. Germline lookup yields CDR1 SGHDN and CDR2 FVKESK. The CDR3 coding sequence is TGTGCCAGCAGCCAAGAAGGACATCAGCCCCAGCATTTT. It is translated as CASSQEGHQPQHF. The full variable domain, its missing parts supplied by reference TRBV14 and TRBJ1-5, is EAGVTQFPSHSVIEKGQTVTLRCDPISGHDNLYWYRRVMGKEIKFLLHFVKESKQDESGMPNNRFLAERTGGTYSTLKVQPAELEDSGVYFCASSQEGHQPQHFGDGTRLSIL.

This rearrangement joins TRBV27 to TRBJ1-4; D gene uncertain. This CDR3 comprises 11 residues. CDR1 and CDR2 from the germline V gene are MNHEY and SMNVEV (reference sequence). V gave up 6 bases and J gave up 12 bases, with 11 bases separating them. CDR3 loop: CASSSHGELFF. CDR3 coding DNA: TGTGCCAGCAGCTCCCATGGCGAACTGTTTTTT.

As regards this clone: Other DNA sequences in the sample encode the same CDR3. The chain carries TRBV11-2 and TRBJ2-1; no clear D gene. The CDR3 spans 12 residues. Germline-derived CDR1 and CDR2 are SGHAT and FQNNGV. Trimming removed 5 bases at V and 4 bases at J, with 6 bases between. The CDR3 here is CASSPSYNEQFF. The DNA of the CDR3 is TGTGCCAGCAGCCCGTCGTACAATGAGCAGTTCTTC.

This chain connects TRBV19 to TRBJ2-7; TRBD2 matches at 7 bases. Germline CDR1 is LNHDA and CDR2 is SQIVND (reference sequence). The CDR3 totals 15 residues. V dropped 3 bases and J dropped 4; count of bases not matched to a gene: 9. The CDR3 nucleotides are TGTGCCAGTAGTATCGTTTTGCAGGGAGGGTACGAGCAGTACTTC. Protein: CASSIVLQGGYEQYF.

The CDR3 bases are TGCAGCGTTGAAGCTCTCGGCGCTAGCGGGGGGGCGTACGAGCAGTACTTC. It translates to CSVEALGASGGAYEQYF. The V and J genes are TRBV29-1 and TRBJ2-7, with TRBD2 matching over 12 bases. Trimming took 1 base from V and 4 from J; bases not matched to a gene: 11. Germline V gene data show CDR1 as SQVTM and CDR2 as ANQGSEA. CDR3 length equals 17 residues.

The chain employs TRBV2 and TRBJ2-2; D call uncertain. Germline CDR1 is SNHLY and CDR2 is FYNNEI. The V gene lost 4 bases and the J gene lost 4 bases, with 7 bases spanning the gap. The CDR3 extends over 13 amino acids. CDR3 nucleotides: TGTGCCAGCAGTGCAGACGTCACCGGGGAGCTGTTTTTT. This sequence encodes CASSADVTGELFF.

The chain uses TRBV10-3 and TRBJ2-3, with TRBD2 matching 13 bases. The CDR3 loop spans 16 amino acids. The J segment lost 5 bases and the V segment lost 7 bases, leaving 9 bases of the junction unmatched. Germline-derived CDR1 and CDR2 are ENHRY and SYGVKD. The CDR3 DNA is TGTGCCATCAAAGAACTAGCGGGAGGGCCAGGAGATACGCAGTATTTT. This gives the protein CAIKELAGGPGDTQYF.

This clone was found once. This chain uses TRBV6-1 with TRBJ2-2, with no clear D. V gave up 3 bases and J gave up 2 bases, with 13 bases separating them. From germline, CDR1 is MNHNS and CDR2 SASEGT. The CDR3 spans 16 residues. CDR3 sequence (DNA): TGTGCCAGCAGTGATGGGCCGCCACTTAACACCGGGGAGCTGTTTTTT. This gives the protein CASSDGPPLNTGELFF.

This chain uses TRBV9 with TRBJ2-7; possibly TRBD1 for D (6 bases). The germline V gene encodes CDR1 SGDLS and CDR2 YYNGEE. The CDR3 runs to 14 residues. The V and J ends lost 0 bases and 5 bases respectively, with 12 bases between them. Written as DNA, the CDR3 is TGTGCCAGCAGCGTAGCGGACAGTTACGACGAGCAGTACTTC. Protein: CASSVADSYDEQYF. Based on the CDR3 plus reference TRBV9 and TRBJ2-7, the full variable domain is DSGVTQTPKHLITATGQRVTLRCSPRSGDLSVYWYQQSLDQGLQFLIQYYNGEERAKGNILERFSAQQFPDLHSELNLSSLELGDSALYFCASSVADSYDEQYFGPGTRLTVT.

The gene calls are TRBV7-2 and TRBJ2-3; TRBD1 agrees at 7 bases. Unmatched junction bases numbered 3, after V lost 0 bases and J lost 3 bases. Germline CDR1 is SGHTA and CDR2 is FQGNSA. The CDR3 is 15 residues long. CDR3: CASSLAGQTTDTQYF. For the CDR3, the DNA is TGTGCCAGCAGCTTAGCGGGACAGACGACAGATACGCAGTATTTT.

The J gene is TRBJ1-1, the V gene TRBV11-2, with D possibly matching TRBD1 (5 bases). Germline V gene data show CDR1 as SGHAT and CDR2 as FQNNGV. Trimming left V 0 bases short and J 5 bases short, with 10 bases between. The CDR3 is 14 amino acids. CDR3 sequence reads: CASSLDLGGTEAFF. In nucleotides, the CDR3 is TGTGCCAGCAGCTTAGATCTTGGGGGAACTGAAGCTTTCTTT.

J is TRBJ2-5 and V is TRBV6-5, with D possibly matching TRBD1 (6 bases). Trimming stripped 6 bases from V and 5 bases from J, with 16 bases between. Germline V lookup: CDR1 MNHEY, CDR2 SVGAGI. The CDR3 is made up of 14 amino acids. DNA for the CDR3: TGTGCCAGCAGCCAGTTGGGGGCCGCCGAGACCCAGTACTTC. Translation gives CASSQLGAAETQYF.

This clone was observed a single time. At the DNA level, this CDR3 is encoded by other sequences in the same sample as well. V usage is TRBV7-9 and J usage is TRBJ1-2, with D possibly matching TRBD1 (5 bases). The V and J ends lost 4 bases and 8 bases respectively, with 11 bases between them. The CDR3 runs to 12 residues. Germline loops: CDR1 SEHNR, CDR2 FQNEAQ (reference sequence). CDR3 nucleotide sequence: TGTGCCAGCAGCTCGGGCCAGGGCGGCTACACCTTC. Protein sequence: CASSSGQGGYTF.

This clone was recorded only once. The rearrangement uses TRBV6-5 and TRBJ2-5; D not resolved. CDR1 and CDR2 from the germline V gene are MNHEY and SVGAGI. Trimming left V 2 bases short and J 1 base short, with 11 bases between. The CDR3 spans 15 residues. DNA of the CDR3: TGTGCCAGCAGTTACCGACAAAACCTCCAAGAGACCCAGTACTTC. As protein: CASSYRQNLQETQYF.

J is TRBJ1-2 and V is TRBV2, with D uncertain. Per germline, CDR1 SNHLY and CDR2 FYNNEI. The CDR3 sequence is 14 residues long. Trimming removed 0 bases at V and 3 bases at J, with 8 bases between. The CDR3 DNA follows: TGTGCCAGCAGTGAAGCTGGAACCCACTATGGCTACACCTTC. This sequence encodes CASSEAGTHYGYTF.

A word on this clone: Relative to the germline gene, one junction end is altered; a read error may explain this. The chain combines TRBV2 with TRBJ2-7, with D tentatively TRBD2 (5 bases). CDR3 size: 15 residues. In germline, CDR1 is SNHLY, CDR2 FYNNEI. CDR3 in amino acids: CASSEGFGTGYEQYF. The CDR3, as DNA: TGTGCCAGCAGCGAAGGGTTCGGTACGGGGTACGAGCAGTACTTC.

The chain carries TRBV5-1 and TRBJ1-1; 7 bases agree with TRBD1. There are 16 residues in the CDR3. The junction had 7 bases not matched to a gene; V was cut back by 1 base and J by 1 base. The germline gives CDR1 SGHRS, CDR2 YFSETQ. Written as DNA, the CDR3 is TGCGCCAGCAGCTTGTTCGCAGGGGGAGGGAACACTGAAGCTTTCTTT. Translation: CASSLFAGGGNTEAFF.

Comment on this clone: Different DNA sequences within this sample yield the same CDR3. The V and J genes are TRBV27 and TRBJ2-7; maybe TRBD2 (6 bases). The CDR3 extends over 13 amino acids. The V end was cut by 0 bases, the J end by 6 bases, with 9 bases between. Per germline, CDR1 MNHEY and CDR2 SMNVEV (reference sequence). The chain's CDR3 is CASSLSPGGEQYF. The CDR3 bases are TGTGCCAGCAGTTTATCACCCGGGGGCGAGCAGTACTTC.

This rearrangement joins TRBV29-1 to TRBJ1-1; TRBD1 is a possible D gene (5 bases). The CDR3 contains 12 residues. Germline CDR1 SQVTM, CDR2 ANQGSEA. Between the trimmed V and J ends, which lost 3 bases and 10 bases, there was a span of 15 bases. The DNA of the CDR3 is TGCAGCGTTGAGGGGGATATTCTGTCAGCTTTCTTT. This encodes CSVEGDILSAFF.

The genes are TRBV15 and TRBJ2-4; D uncertain. Between the trimmed V and J ends, which lost 8 bases and 0 bases, there was a span of 11 bases. Germline values: CDR1 LNHNV, CDR2 YYDKDF (reference sequence). There are 14 residues in the CDR3. Here the CDR3 DNA reads TGTGCCACCGCGTCCGAACTAGCCAAAAACATTCAGTACTTC. Amino acid sequence: CATASELAKNIQYF. Based on the CDR3 plus reference TRBV15 and TRBJ2-4, the full variable domain is DAMVIQNPRYQVTQFGKPVTLSCSQTLNHNVMYWYQQKSSQAPKLLFHYYDKDFNNEADTPDNFQSRRPNTSFCFLDIRSPGLGDTAMYLCATASELAKNIQYFGAGTRLSVL.

The chain employs TRBV7-9 and TRBJ2-1; 10 bases align to TRBD2. The germline gives CDR1 SEHNR, CDR2 FQNEAQ (reference sequence). This CDR3 region has 16 residues. J gave up 6 bases and V 5 bases, and 10 bases lay outside the gene matches. Written as DNA, the CDR3 is TGTGCCAGCAGCCTTCCCCGAGCGGGGGGGACCAATGAGCAGTTCTTC. It translates to CASSLPRAGGTNEQFF.

This sequence joins TRBV28 and TRBJ2-2; D gene unclear. CDR1 is MDHEN and CDR2 is SYDVKM in the germline V gene. V shed 6 bases and J shed 6 bases, with 8 bases lying between them. The CDR3 totals 12 residues. In DNA form, the CDR3 reads TGTGCCAGCAGCCAAGCCCCCGGGGAGCTGTTTTTT. It is translated as CASSQAPGELFF.

The rearrangement joins TRBV5-1 to TRBJ1-3; tentatively, D is TRBD1 (5 bases). The V end was cut by 4 bases, the J end by 4 bases, with 15 bases between. CDR3 size: 15 residues. Germline CDR1 reads SGHRS; CDR2 reads YFSETQ. The CDR3 loop reads CASSAGPGNGNTIYF. The CDR3 DNA sequence: TGCGCCAGCAGCGCGGGCCCAGGGAACGGAAACACCATATATTTT.

The genes are TRBV5-6 and TRBJ2-3; no definite D call. Per germline, CDR1 SGHDT and CDR2 YYEEEE. V lost 0 bases and J lost 3, with 8 bases in between. This CDR3 has 14 amino acids. In DNA form, the CDR3 reads TGTGCCAGCAGCTTGGCCCCGGTAACAGATACGCAGTATTTT. Protein product: CASSLAPVTDTQYF.

The chain joins TRBV19 to TRBJ1-1; a weak D match, TRBD1 (6 bases). The CDR3 runs to 17 residues. The germline gives CDR1 LNHDA, CDR2 SQIVND (reference sequence). Trimming removed 3 bases at V and 0 bases at J, with 17 bases between. In DNA, the CDR3 is TGTGCCAGTAGTATTTCACTCCCGGGACACCTGAACACTGAAGCTTTCTTT. This sequence encodes CASSISLPGHLNTEAFF. The full variable domain, with the rest looked up from reference TRBV19 and TRBJ1-1, is DGGITQSPKYLFRKEGQNVTLSCEQNLNHDAMYWYRQDPGQGLRLIYYSQIVNDFQKGDIAEGYSVSREKKESFPLTVTSAQKNPTAFYLCASSISLPGHLNTEAFFGQGTRLTVV.

The rearrangement joins TRBV12-5 to TRBJ1-2, with D maybe TRBD1 (5 bases). V was pared by 9 bases and J by 0 bases, with 17 bases between. Germline values: CDR1 LGHNT, CDR2 FRNRAP. The CDR3 is 15 residues long. DNA for the CDR3: TGTGCTAGCGCTCAAGGGACGACAGCTAACTATGGCTACACCTTC. Amino acid sequence: CASAQGTTANYGYTF.

A word on this clone: Other DNA variants within this sample encode the same CDR3. This chain links TRBV6-5 with TRBJ1-1; no clear D. V lost 8 bases to trimming and J lost 0 bases, with 7 bases between them. This CDR3 is built from 12 residues. Germline V gene data show CDR1 as MNHEY and CDR2 as SVGAGI. The CDR3 protein is CASGPVNTEAFF. Here the CDR3 DNA reads TGTGCCAGCGGCCCAGTGAACACTGAAGCTTTCTTT.

This chain links TRBV4-1 with TRBJ1-2; 7 bases are a match to TRBD1. Germline V gives CDR1 MGHRA, CDR2 YSYEKL. There are 14 residues in the CDR3. V was clipped by 1 base and J by 8 bases; unmatched bases: 7. CDR3 sequence reads: CASSQVEGARGYTF. The CDR3 region has the DNA TGCGCCAGCAGCCAAGTGGAGGGGGCGAGGGGCTACACCTTC.

Details on this clone: At the DNA level, this CDR3 is encoded by other sequences in the same sample as well. The V and J genes are TRBV6-5 and TRBJ2-3; D is uncertain. Trimming stripped 5 bases from V and 0 bases from J, with 6 bases between. Per germline, CDR1 MNHEY and CDR2 SVGAGI. This CDR3 has 13 amino acids. The CDR3 DNA is TGTGCCAGCAGTCGGGTGAGCACAGATACGCAGTATTTT. It specifies CASSRVSTDTQYF.

The J gene is TRBJ2-3, the V gene TRBV5-1, with D perhaps being TRBD1 or TRBD2 (5 bases each). CDR1 is SGHRS and CDR2 is YFSETQ in the germline V gene. This CDR3 is built from 12 residues. V was cut by 4 bases and J by 5 bases, with 8 bases left in between. The CDR3 DNA follows: TGCGCCAGCAGCGTTGGGGGAGATACGCAGTATTTT. Residues: CASSVGGDTQYF.